This record concerns one T cell receptor beta chain sequence. Antigen: not known. This specimen belongs to a study of CD8 T cells in ankylosing spondylitis. Points from the study as a whole: There was a TCR beta motif, made of several highly homologous variants, that appeared characteristic of ankylosing spondylitis blood. Reported data indicate significant enrichment of disease-linked clones within matched ankylosing spondylitis synovial fluid. CD8+ disease-linked clones were present at relatively low frequencies in blood.

Germline CDR1 reads LNHDA; CDR2 reads SQIVND (reference sequence). The germline V and J ends were trimmed by 5 bases and 6 bases, with 13 bases remaining between them. The CDR3 loop spans 13 amino acids. TCRdb used MiXCR to reprocess the 5' RACE reads, holding one entry per CDR3 protein. The data contain approximately 150,000 distinct CDR3 sequences, roughly 34% of them singletons. The V call is TRBV19, the J call TRBJ1-1; D ambiguous. This sequence was found in a male donor with ankylosing spondylitis. Sequencing was performed on synovial fluid, either unsorted or a sorted T cell fraction (not recorded which). CDR3 DNA sequence: TGTGCCAGTAGTCGGCGGGAGGGCGCTGAAGCTTTCTTT. Translating gives CASSRREGAEAFF.